The following is a TCR beta chain sequence with its context. No antigen is known for it. Libraries were prepared by immunoSEQ multiplex PCR; TCRdb keeps only in-frame clonotypes and omits some of them. Of approximately 90,000 clones listed, more than 70% are singletons. This entry is derived from a study of OX40 agonist ivuxolimab in advanced cancers. Overall study context: The patients got ivuxolimab, which is an agonistic anti-OX40 (CD134) antibody. Prior anti-PD-1, anti-PD-L1 or anti-CTLA-4 therapy did not bar entry, and more than 35% had some.

CDR3 length equals 14 residues. Germline assignment: CDR1 KGHSH and CDR2 LQKENI. The V gene lost 5 bases and the J gene lost 1 base, with 10 bases spanning the gap. Findings and limits, study-wide: The CD4+ and CD8+ T cells in the blood had expanded clonally by week 6 at 0.1 to 3.0 mg/kg. Expanded clones were, on average, more numerous in CD8+ T cells than in CD4+.

The genes are TRBV18 and TRBJ2-3; D unclear. The clonotype was recovered from an adult with an advanced solid tumor such as melanoma, head and neck, liver or kidney cancer. This sample comprised CD4+ or CD8+ T cells sorted from blood, obtained in a trial of the OX40 agonist ivuxolimab. The CDR3 is CASSDTRGTDTQYF. As DNA, the CDR3 is TGTGCCAGCTCAGACACCCGCGGCACAGATACGCAGTATTTT.